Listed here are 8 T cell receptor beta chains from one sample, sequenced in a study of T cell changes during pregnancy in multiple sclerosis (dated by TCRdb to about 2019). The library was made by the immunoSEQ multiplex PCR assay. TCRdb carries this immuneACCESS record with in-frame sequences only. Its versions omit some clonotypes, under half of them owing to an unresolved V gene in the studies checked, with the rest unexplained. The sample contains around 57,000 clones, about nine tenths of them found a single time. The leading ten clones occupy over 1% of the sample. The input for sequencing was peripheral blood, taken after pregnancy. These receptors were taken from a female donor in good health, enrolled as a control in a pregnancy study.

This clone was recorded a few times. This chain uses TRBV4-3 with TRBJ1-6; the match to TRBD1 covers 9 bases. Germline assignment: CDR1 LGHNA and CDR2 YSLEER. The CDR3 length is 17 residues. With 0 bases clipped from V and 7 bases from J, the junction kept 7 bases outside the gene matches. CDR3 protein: CASSQDRPGTGNSPLHF. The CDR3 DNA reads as TGCGCCAGCAGCCAAGATAGGCCCGGGACAGGGAATTCACCCCTCCACTTT.

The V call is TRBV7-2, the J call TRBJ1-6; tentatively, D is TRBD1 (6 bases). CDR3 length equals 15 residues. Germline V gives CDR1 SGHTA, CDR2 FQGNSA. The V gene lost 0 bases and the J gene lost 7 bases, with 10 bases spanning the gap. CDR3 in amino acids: CASSLAPGVNSPLHF. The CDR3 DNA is TGTGCCAGCAGCTTAGCGCCAGGGGTCAATTCACCCCTCCACTTT. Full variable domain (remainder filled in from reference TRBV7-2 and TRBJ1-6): GAGVSQSPSNKVTEKGKDVELRCDPISGHTALYWYRQSLGQGLEFLIYFQGNSAPDKSGLPSDRFSAERTGGSVSTLTIQRTQQEDSAVYLCASSLAPGVNSPLHFGNGTRLTVT.

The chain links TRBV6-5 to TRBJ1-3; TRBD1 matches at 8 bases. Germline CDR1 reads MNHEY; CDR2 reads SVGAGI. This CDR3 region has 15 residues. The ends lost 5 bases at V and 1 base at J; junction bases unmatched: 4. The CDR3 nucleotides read TGTGCCAGCAGTCGACAGGGGATGTCTGGAAACACCATATATTTT. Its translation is CASSRQGMSGNTIYF.

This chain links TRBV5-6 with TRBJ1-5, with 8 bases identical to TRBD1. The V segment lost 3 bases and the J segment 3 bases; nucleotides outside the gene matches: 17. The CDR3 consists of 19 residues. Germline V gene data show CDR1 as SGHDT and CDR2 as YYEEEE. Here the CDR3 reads CASSSRHTTGVRDNQPQHF. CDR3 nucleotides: TGTGCCAGCAGCTCAAGACATACGACAGGGGTGAGGGACAATCAGCCCCAGCATTTT. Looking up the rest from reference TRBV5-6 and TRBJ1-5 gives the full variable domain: DAGVTQSPTHLIKTRGQQVTLRCSPKSGHDTVSWYQQALGQGPQFIFQYYEEEERQRGNFPDRFSGHQFPNYSSELNVNALLLGDSALYLCASSSRHTTGVRDNQPQHFGDGTRLSIL.

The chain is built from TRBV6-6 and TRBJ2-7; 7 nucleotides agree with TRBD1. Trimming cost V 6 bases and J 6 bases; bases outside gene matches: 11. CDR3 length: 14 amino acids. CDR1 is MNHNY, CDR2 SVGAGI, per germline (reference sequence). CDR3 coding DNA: TGTGCCAGCAGCCTATACAGGGGTTGGGGCGAGCAGTACTTC. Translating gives CASSLYRGWGEQYF.

In nucleotides, the CDR3 is TGTGCCAGCAGCCCCGGGACTCCACAAGAGACCCAGTACTTC. It yields the protein CASSPGTPQETQYF. The V and J genes are TRBV11-2 and TRBJ2-5, with a tentative D call TRBD2 (6 bases). The CDR3 contains 14 residues. Germline values: CDR1 SGHAT, CDR2 FQNNGV. Trimming took off 5 bases at V and 2 bases at J, with 12 bases between the two ends. The full variable domain, in which reference TRBV11-2 and TRBJ2-5 provide the parts outside the CDR3, is EAGVAQSPRYKIIEKRQSVAFWCNPISGHATLYWYQQILGQGPKLLIQFQNNGVVDDSQLPKDRFSAERLKGVDSTLKIQPAKLEDSAVYLCASSPGTPQETQYFGPGTRLLVL.

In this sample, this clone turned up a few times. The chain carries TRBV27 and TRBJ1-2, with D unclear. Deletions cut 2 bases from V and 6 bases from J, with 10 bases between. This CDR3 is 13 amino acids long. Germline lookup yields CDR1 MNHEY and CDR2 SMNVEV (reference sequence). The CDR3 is CASSLVGSDGYTF. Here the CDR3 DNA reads TGTGCCAGCAGTTTAGTGGGCTCGGATGGCTACACCTTC.

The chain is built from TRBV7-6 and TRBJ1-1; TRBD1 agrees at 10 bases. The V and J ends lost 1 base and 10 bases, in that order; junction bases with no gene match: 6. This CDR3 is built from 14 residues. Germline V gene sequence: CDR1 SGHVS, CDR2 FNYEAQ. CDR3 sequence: CASSLGDRGTGAFF. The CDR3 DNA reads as TGTGCCAGCAGCTTAGGGGACAGGGGAACGGGAGCTTTCTTT.